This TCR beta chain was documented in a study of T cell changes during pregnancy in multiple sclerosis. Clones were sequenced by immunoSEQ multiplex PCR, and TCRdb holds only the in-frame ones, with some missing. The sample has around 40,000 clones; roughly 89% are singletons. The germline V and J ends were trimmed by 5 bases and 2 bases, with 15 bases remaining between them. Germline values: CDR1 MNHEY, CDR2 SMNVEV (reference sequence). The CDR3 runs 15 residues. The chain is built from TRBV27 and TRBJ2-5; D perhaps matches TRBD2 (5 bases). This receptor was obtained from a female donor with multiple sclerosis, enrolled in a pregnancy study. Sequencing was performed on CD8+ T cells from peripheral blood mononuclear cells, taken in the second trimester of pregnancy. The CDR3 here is CASSPLGVSQETQYF. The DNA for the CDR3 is TGTGCCAGCAGTCCCCTGGGAGTTTCGCAAGAGACCCAGTACTTC.